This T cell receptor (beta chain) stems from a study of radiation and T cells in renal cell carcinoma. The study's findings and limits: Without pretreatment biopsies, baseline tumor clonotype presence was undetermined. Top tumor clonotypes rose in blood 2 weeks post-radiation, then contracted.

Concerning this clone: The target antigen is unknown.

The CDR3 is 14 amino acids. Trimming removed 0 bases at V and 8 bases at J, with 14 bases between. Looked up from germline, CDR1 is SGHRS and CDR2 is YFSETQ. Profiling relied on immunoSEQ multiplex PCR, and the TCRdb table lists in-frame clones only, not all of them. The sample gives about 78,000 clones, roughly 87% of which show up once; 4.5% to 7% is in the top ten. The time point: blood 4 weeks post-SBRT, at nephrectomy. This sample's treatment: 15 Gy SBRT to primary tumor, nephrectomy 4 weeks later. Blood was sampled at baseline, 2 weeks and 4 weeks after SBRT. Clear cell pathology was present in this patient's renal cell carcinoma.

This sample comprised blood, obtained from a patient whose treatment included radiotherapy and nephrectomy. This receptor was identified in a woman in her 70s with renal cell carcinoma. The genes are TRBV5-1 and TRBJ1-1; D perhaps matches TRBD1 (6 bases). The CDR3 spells CASSLVVPGQEAFF. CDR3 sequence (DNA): TGCGCCAGCAGCTTGGTAGTTCCGGGACAAGAAGCTTTCTTT.